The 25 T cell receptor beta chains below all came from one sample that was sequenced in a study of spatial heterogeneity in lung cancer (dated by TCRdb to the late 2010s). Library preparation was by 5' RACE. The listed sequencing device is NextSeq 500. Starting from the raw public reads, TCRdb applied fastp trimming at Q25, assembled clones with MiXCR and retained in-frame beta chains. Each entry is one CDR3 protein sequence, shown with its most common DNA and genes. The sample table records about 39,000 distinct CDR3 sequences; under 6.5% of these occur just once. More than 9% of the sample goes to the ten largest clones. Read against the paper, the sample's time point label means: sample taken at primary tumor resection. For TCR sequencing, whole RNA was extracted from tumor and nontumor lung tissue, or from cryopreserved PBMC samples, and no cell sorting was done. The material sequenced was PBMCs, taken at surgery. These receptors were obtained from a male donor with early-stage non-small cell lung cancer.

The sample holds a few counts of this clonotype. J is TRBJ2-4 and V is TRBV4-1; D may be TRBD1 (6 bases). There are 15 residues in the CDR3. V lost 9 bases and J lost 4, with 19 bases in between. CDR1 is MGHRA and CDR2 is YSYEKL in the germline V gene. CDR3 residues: CARIRRTVRKNIQYF. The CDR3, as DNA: TGCGCCAGAATTAGGAGGACAGTCCGAAAAAACATTCAGTACTTC.

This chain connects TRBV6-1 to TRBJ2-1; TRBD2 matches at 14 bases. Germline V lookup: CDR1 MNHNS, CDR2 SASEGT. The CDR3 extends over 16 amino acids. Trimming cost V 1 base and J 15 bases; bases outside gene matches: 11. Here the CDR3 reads CASSEEGRRTSGGTFF. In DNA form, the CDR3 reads TGTGCCAGCAGTGAAGAGGGGCGAAGGACTAGCGGGGGGACGTTCTTC.

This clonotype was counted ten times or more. The CDR3 nucleotides read TGTGCCAGCAGCCCACGGGGCGGGGGACCCATCGGGGAGCTGTTTTTT. This sequence encodes CASSPRGGGPIGELFF. The chain employs TRBV4-2 and TRBJ2-2; 7 bases are a match to TRBD2. This CDR3 has 16 amino acids. CDR1 and CDR2 (germline): LGHNA, YNFKEQ. With V trimmed by 4 bases and J by 7 bases, 12 bases remained unmatched.

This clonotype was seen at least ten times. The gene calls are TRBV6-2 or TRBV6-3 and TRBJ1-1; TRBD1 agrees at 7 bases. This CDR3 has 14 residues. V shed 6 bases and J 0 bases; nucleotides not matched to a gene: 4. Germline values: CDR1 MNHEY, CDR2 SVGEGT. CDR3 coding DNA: TGTGCCAGCAGATTGGACAGGTTGAACACTGAAGCTTTCTTT. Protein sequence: CASRLDRLNTEAFF.

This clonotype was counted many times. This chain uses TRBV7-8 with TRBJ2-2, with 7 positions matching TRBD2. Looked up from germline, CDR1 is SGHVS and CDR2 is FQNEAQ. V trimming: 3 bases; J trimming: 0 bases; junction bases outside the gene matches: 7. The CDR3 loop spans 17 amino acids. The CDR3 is CASSFAGGSPNTGELFF. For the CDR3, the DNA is TGTGCCAGCAGCTTTGCCGGGGGGTCACCGAACACCGGGGAGCTGTTTTTT.

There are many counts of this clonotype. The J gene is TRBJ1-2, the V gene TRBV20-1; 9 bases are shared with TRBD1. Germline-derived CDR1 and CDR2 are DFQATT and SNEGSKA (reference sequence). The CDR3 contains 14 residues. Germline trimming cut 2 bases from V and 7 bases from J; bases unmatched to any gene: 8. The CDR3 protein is CSARKGQGVGGYTF. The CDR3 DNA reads TGCAGTGCTAGAAAGGGACAGGGTGTGGGTGGCTACACCTTC.

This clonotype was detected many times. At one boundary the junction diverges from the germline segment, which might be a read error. CDR3 nucleotide sequence: TGTGCCAGCAGCTTACCGAAGAACGGGCAGCTGTTTTTT. It is translated as CASSLPKNGQLFF. The chain uses TRBV7-6 and TRBJ2-2; no firm D call. Germline V gives CDR1 SGHVS, CDR2 FNYEAQ. CDR3 length equals 13 residues.

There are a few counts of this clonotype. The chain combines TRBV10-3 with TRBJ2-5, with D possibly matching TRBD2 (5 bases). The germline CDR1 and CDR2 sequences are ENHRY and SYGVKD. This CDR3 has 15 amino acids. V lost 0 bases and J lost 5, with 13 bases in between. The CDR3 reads CAISESTGIGETQYF. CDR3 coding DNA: TGTGCCATCAGTGAGTCTACCGGGATCGGGGAGACCCAGTACTTC.

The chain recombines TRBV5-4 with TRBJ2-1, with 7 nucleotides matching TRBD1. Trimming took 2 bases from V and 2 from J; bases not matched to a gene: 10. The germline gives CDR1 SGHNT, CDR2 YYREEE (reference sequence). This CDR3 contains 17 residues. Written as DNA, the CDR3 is TGTGCCAGCAGCTTAACAGCCGGGACAGCGGCCTACAATGAGCAGTTCTTC. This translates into CASSLTAGTAAYNEQFF.

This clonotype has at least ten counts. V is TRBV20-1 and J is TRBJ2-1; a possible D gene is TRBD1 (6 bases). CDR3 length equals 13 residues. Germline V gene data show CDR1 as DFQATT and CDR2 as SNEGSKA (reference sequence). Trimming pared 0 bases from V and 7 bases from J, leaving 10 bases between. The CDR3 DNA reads TGCAGTGCTAGAGAAGGGGGAGAAAATGAGCAGTTCTTC. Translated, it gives CSAREGGENEQFF.

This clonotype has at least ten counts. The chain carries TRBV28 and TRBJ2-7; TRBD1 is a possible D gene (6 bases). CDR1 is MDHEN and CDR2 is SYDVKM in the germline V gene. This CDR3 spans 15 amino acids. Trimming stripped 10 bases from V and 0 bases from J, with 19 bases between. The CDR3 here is CAIRQVRGISYEQYF. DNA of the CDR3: TGTGCCATCAGACAAGTCAGGGGTATCTCCTACGAGCAGTACTTC.

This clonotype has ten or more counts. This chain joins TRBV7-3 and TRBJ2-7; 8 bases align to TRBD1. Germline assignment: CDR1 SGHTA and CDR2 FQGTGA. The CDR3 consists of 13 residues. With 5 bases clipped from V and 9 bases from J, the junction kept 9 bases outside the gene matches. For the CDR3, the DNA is TGTGCCAGCAGCCACCCCGGACAGGGCGTGCAGTACTTC. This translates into CASSHPGQGVQYF. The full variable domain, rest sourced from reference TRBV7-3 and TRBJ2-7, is GAGVSQTPSNKVTEKGKYVELRCDPISGHTALYWYRQSLGQGPEFLIYFQGTGAADDSGLPNDRFFAVRPEGSVSTLKIQRTERGDSAVYLCASSHPGQGVQYFGPGTRLTVT.

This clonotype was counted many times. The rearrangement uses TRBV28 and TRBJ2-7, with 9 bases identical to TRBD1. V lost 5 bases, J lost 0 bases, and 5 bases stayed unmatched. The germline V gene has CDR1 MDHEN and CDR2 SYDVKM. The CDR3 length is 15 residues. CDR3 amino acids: CASSGTGKSSYEQYF. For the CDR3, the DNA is TGTGCCAGCAGTGGGACAGGGAAAAGCTCCTACGAGCAGTACTTC.

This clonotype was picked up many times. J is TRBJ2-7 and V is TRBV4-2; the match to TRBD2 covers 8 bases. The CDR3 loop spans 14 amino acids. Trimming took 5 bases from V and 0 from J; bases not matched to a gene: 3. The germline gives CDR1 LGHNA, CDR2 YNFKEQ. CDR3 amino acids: CASSERGPSYEQYF. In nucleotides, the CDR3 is TGTGCCAGCAGCGAGCGGGGGCCCTCCTACGAGCAGTACTTC.

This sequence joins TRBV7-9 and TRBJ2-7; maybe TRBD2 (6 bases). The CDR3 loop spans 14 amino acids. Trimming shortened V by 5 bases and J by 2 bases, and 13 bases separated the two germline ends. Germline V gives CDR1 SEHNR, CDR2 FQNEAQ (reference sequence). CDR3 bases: TGTGCCAGCAGCCCTGGACGGGAGCCCTACGAGCAGTACTTC. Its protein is CASSPGREPYEQYF.

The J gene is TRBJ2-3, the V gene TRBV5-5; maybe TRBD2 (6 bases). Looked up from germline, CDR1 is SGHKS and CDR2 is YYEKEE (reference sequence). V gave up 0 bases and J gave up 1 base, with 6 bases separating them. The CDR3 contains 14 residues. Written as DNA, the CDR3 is TGTGCCAGCAGCTTGGTAGCGGGCACAGATACGCAGTATTTT. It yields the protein CASSLVAGTDTQYF.

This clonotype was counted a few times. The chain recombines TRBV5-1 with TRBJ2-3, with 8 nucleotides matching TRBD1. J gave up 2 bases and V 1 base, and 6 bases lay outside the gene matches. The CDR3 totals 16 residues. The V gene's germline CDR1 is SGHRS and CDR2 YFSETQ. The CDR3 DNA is TGCGCCAGCAGCTTGAAGACAGGGGCCGACACAGATACGCAGTATTTT. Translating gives CASSLKTGADTDTQYF.

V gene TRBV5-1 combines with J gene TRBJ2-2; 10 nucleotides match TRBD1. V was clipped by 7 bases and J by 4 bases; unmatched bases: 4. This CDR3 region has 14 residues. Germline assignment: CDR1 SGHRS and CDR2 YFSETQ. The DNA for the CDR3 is TGCGCCAGCGAGCGGACAGGGGGCACCGGGGAGCTGTTTTTT. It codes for CASERTGGTGELFF.

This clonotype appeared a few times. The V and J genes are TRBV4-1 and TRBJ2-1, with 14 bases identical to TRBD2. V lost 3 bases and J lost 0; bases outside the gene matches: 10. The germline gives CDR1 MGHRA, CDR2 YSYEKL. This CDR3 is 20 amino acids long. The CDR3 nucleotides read TGCGCCAGCAGCCAGGAATCGGGACTAGCGGGGGTCAGCTCCTACAATGAGCAGTTCTTC. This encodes CASSQESGLAGVSSYNEQFF.

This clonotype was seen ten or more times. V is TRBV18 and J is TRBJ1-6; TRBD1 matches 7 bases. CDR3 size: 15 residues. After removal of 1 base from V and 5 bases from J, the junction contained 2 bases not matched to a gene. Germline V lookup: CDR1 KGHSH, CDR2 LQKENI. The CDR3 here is CASSPQGADNSPLHF. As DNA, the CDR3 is TGTGCCAGCTCACCACAGGGGGCTGATAATTCACCCCTCCACTTT.

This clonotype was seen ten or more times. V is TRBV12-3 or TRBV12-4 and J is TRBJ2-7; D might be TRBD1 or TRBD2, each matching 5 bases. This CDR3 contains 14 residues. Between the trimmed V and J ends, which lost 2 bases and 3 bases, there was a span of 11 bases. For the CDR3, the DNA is TGTGCCAGCAGTTTACAGGGACCGCGCTACGAGCAGTACTTC. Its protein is CASSLQGPRYEQYF.

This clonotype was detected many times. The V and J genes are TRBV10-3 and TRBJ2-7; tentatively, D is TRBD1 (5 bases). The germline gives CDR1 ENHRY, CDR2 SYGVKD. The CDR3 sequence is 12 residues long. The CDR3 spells CAHRGQSYEQYF. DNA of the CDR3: TGTGCTCATCGAGGACAATCCTACGAGCAGTACTTC.

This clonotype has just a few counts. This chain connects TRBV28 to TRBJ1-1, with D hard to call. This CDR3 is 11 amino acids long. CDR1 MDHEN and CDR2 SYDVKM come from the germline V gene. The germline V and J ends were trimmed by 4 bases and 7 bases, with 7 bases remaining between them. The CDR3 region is CASSYSFEAFF. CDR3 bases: TGTGCCAGCAGTTATTCCTTTGAAGCTTTCTTT.

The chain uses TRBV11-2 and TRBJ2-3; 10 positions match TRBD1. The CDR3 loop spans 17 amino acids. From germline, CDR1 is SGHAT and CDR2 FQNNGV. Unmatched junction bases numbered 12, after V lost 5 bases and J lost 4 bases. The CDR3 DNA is TGTGCCAGCAGCCCCCGCCTAGACAGGGGGCTCGCAGATACGCAGTATTTT. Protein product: CASSPRLDRGLADTQYF.

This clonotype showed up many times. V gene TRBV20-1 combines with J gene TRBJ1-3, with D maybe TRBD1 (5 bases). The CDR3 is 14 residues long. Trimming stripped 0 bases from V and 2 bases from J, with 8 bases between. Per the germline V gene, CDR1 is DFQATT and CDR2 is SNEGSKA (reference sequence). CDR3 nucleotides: TGCAGTGCTAGAGACAGGGTCACTGGAAACACCATATATTTT. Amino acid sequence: CSARDRVTGNTIYF.